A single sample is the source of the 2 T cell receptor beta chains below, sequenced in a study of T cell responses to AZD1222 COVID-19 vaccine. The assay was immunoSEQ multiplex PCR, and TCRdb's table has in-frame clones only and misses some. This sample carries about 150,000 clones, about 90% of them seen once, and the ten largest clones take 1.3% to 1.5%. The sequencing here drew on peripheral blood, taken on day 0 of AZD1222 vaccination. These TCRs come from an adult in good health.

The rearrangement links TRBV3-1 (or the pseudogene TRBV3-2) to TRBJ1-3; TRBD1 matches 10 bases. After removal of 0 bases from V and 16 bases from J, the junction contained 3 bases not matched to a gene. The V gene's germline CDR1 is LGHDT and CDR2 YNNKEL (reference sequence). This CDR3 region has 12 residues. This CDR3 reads CASSQDRTGGYF. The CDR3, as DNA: TGTGCCAGCAGCCAAGATCGGACAGGGGGGTATTTT.

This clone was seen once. The CDR3 region has the DNA TGTGCCAGTAGTATTATGGCAGGGCCCACCTACGAGCAGTACTTC. It codes for CASSIMAGPTYEQYF. V usage is TRBV19 and J usage is TRBJ2-7; D perhaps matches TRBD1 (5 bases). Germline V lookup: CDR1 LNHDA, CDR2 SQIVND (reference sequence). Trimming took 3 bases from V and 2 from J, leaving 14 bases between them. CDR3 length: 15 amino acids.